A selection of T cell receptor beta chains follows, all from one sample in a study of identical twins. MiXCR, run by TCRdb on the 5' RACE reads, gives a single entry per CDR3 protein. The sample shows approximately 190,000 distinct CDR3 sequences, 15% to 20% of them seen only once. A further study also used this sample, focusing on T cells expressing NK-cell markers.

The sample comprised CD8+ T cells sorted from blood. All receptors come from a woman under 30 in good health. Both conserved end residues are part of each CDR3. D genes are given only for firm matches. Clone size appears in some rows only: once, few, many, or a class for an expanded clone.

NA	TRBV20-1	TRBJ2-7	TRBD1	TGCAGTGCTAGAGGGGGGACAGGACCTTACGAGCAGTACTTC	CSARGGTGPYEQYF
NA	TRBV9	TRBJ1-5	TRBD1	TGTGCCAGCAGCCCCAGGACAGGGCGGGATCAGCCCCAGCATTTT	CASSPRTGRDQPQHF
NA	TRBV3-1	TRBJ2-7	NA	TGTGCCAGCAGCCTACAACAGGGTGGTCCCGGAGACCCCTACGAGCAGTACTTC	CASSLQQGGPGDPYEQYF
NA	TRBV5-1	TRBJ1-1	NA	TGCGCCAGCAGCTTAAACAGGCGGCAGAACACTGAAGCTTTCTTT	CASSLNRRQNTEAFF
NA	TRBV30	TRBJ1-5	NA	TGTGCCTGGAGTGTACAGTCAGGGGTTCAGCCCCAGCATTTT	CAWSVQSGVQPQHF
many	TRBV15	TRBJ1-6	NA	TGTGCCACCAGCAGAACCCGGGAATCCTCACCCCTCCACTTT	CATSRTRESSPLHF
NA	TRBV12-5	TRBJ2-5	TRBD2	TGTGCTAGTGGTTTGCTGGGACTAGCGGGAGAGGAGACCCAGTACTTC	CASGLLGLAGEETQYF
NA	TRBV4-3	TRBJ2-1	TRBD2	TGCGCCAGCAGCCAAGATCGTTGGACTAGGATGGCCTACAATGAGCAGTTCTTC	CASSQDRWTRMAYNEQFF
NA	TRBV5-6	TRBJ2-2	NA	TGTGCCAGCAGCTGGGATACCGGGGGTTCGATCGGGGAGCTGTTTTTT	CASSWDTGGSIGELFF
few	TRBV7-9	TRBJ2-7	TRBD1	TGTGCCAGCAGCTTGGTGACAGGGGGCCACGAGCAGTACTTC	CASSLVTGGHEQYF
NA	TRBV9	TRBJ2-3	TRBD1	TGTGCCAGCAGCGTCGACGGCAGGGGGAGCACAGATACGCAGTATTTT	CASSVDGRGSTDTQYF
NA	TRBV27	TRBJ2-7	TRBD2	TGTGCCAGTCATGGGGTCGCCAAGGGACTAGCGGGAGACTACGAGCAGTACTTC	CASHGVAKGLAGDYEQYF
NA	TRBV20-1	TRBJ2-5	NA	TGCAGTGCTAGGTTCTCCGTGGGAGAGACCCAGTACTTC	CSARFSVGETQYF
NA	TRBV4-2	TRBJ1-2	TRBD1	TGTGCCAGCAGCCAAGACCTCGGGACAGGGGATGGCTACACCTTC	CASSQDLGTGDGYTF
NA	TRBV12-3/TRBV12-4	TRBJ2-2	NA	TGTGCCAGCAGTTTTTGGTTTGGAGACAACATGGCCACCGGGGAGCTGTTTTTT	CASSFWFGDNMATGELFF
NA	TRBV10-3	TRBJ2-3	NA	TGTGCCTCCAACCCCGGGACTCCGGATACGCAGTATTTT	CASNPGTPDTQYF
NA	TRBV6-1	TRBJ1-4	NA	TGTGCCAGCAGTGAAAGGGGGGGAAAACTGTTTTTT	CASSERGGKLFF
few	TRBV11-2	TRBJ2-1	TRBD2	TGTGCCAGCAGCTTAGACCCGCTTCTCGGCGGGAGGACCGATAGCTCCTACAATGAGCAGTTCTTC	CASSLDPLLGGRTDSSYNEQFF
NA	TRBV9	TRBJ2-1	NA	TGTGCCAGCAGCGGGGGGGTGGAGGTCGGGGAGCAGTTCTTC	CASSGGVEVGEQFF
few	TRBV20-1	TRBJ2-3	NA	TGCAGTGCTCCCGAACTAGCAGCCACAGATACGCAGTATTTT	CSAPELAATDTQYF
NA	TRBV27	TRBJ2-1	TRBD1	TGTGCCAGCAGTTTCCTCGGGGGACAGGGAGGCAATGAGCAGTTCTTC	CASSFLGGQGGNEQFF
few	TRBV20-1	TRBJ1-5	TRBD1	TGCAGTGCTAGAGATTTTGGGACAGGGCGCAATCAGCCCCAGCATTTT	CSARDFGTGRNQPQHF
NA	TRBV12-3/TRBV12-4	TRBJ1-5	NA	TGTGCCAGCAGTTTATTACTAGGTAATCAGCCCCAGCATTTT	CASSLLLGNQPQHF
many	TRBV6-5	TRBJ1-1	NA	TGTGCCAGCAGTTACTCTACCCGTACAGACGAAGCTTTCTTT	CASSYSTRTDEAFF
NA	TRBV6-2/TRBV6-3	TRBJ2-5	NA	TGTGCCAGCAGTTACTCCTGGACGGTACAAGAGACCCAGTACTTC	CASSYSWTVQETQYF
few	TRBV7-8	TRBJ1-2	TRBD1	TGTGCCAGCAGCACCGACAGGGGGCGCATACGCTACTATGGCTACACCTTC	CASSTDRGRIRYYGYTF
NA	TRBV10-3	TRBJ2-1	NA	TGTGCCATCGGCCCGGGGCCGGCTCGCGAGGAATTCTTC	CAIGPGPAREEFF
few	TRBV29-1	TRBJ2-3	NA	TGCAGCGTTGAGGGAGCAACTGGGGATACGCAGTATTTT	CSVEGATGDTQYF
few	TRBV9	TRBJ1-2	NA	TGTGCCAGCAGCGGCAGGGGTGGCTACACCTTC	CASSGRGGYTF
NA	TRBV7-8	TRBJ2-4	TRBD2	TGTGCCAGCAGGCCTGGACTAGCGGGAGGGTTGGCCAAAAACATTCAGTACTTC	CASRPGLAGGLAKNIQYF
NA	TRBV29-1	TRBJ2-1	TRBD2	TGCAGCGGCGCCGGGACTAGCGGTGGGAGCTCCTACAATGAGCAGTTCTTC	CSGAGTSGGSSYNEQFF
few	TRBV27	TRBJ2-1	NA	TGTGCCAGCAGGCCCGCTAGCTACAATGAGCAGTTCTTC	CASRPASYNEQFF
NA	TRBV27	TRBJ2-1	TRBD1	TGTGCCAGCAGTTTATCGCAGGGGGCCTACAATGAGCAGTTCTTC	CASSLSQGAYNEQFF
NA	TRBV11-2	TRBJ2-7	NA	TGTGCCAGCAGCTTAGTTGGGGGACCCTCGGATGAGCAGTACTTC	CASSLVGGPSDEQYF
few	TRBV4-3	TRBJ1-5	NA	TGCGCCAGCAGCCAAGAGATAGGGGCAGGTAATCAGCCCCAGCATTTT	CASSQEIGAGNQPQHF
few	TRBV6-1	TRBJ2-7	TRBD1	TGTGCCAGCATCCCCGTCGGGACAGGGGACGAGCAGTACTTC	CASIPVGTGDEQYF